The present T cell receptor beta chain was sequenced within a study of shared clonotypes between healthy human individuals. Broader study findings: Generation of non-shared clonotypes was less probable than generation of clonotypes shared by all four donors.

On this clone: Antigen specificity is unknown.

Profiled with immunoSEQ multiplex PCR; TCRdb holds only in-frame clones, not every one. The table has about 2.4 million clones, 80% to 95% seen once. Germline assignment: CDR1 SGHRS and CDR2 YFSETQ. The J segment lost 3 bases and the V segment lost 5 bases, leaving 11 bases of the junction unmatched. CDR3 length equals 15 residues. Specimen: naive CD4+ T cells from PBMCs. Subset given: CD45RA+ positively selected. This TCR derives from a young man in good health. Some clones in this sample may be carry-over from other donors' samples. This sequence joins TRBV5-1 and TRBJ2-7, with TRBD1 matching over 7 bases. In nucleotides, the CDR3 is TGCGCCAGCAGAGACCCAAGACAGGGTTTCTACGAGCAGTACTTC. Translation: CASRDPRQGFYEQYF. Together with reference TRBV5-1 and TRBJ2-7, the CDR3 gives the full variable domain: KAGVTQTPRYLIKTRGQQVTLSCSPISGHRSVSWYQQTPGQGLQFLFEYFSETQRNKGNFPGRFSGRQFSNSRSEMNVSTLELGDSALYLCASRDPRQGFYEQYFGPGTRLTVT.